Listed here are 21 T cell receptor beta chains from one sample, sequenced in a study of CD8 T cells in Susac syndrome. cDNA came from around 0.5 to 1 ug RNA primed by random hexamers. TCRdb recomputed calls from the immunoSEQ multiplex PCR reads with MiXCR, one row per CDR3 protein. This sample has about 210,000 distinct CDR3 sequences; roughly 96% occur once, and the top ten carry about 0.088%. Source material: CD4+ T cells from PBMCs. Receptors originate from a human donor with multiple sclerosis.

CDR3 nucleotides: TGTGCCAGCAGCTTGATACAGGGGGCAAGTGGCTACACCTTC. Residues: CASSLIQGASGYTF. The chain links TRBV5-6 to TRBJ1-2; 9 bases match TRBD1. This CDR3 spans 14 amino acids. The J segment lost 7 bases and the V segment lost 1 base, leaving 5 bases of the junction unmatched. Germline V gene lookup returns CDR1 SGHDT and CDR2 YYEEEE.

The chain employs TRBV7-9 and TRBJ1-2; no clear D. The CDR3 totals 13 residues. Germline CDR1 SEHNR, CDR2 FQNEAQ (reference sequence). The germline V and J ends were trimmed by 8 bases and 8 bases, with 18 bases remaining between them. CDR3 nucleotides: TGTGCCAGCGGCTCGGAGGGCCGGGGAGGCTACACCTTC. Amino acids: CASGSEGRGGYTF.

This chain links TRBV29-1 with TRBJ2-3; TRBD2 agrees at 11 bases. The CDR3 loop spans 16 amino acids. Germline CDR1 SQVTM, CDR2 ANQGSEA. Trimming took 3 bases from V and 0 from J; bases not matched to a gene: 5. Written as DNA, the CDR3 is TGCAGCGTTGAGCCGGGACTAGCGGCAAGCACAGATACGCAGTATTTT. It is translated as CSVEPGLAASTDTQYF.

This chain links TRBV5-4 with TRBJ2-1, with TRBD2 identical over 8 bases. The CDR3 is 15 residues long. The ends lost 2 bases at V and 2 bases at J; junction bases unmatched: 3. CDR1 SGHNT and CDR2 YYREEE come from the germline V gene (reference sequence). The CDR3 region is CASSFERGPYNEQFF. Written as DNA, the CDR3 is TGTGCCAGCAGCTTCGAGCGGGGGCCCTACAATGAGCAGTTCTTC. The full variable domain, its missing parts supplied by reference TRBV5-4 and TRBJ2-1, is ETGVTQSPTHLIKTRGQQVTLRCSSQSGHNTVSWYQQALGQGPQFIFQYYREEENGRGNFPPRFSGLQFPNYSSELNVNALELDDSALYLCASSFERGPYNEQFFGPGTRLTVL.

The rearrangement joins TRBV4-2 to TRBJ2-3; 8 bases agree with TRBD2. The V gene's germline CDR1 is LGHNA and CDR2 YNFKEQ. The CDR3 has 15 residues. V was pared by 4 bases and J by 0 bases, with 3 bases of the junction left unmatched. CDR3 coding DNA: TGTGCCAGCAGCCTTAGCGGGGTCAGCACAGATACGCAGTATTTT. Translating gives CASSLSGVSTDTQYF.

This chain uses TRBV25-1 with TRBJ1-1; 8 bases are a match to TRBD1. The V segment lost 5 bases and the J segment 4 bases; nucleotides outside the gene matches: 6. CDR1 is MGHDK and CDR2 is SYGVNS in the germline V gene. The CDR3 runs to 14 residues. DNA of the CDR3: TGTGCCAGCAGTCCCCAGGGGGCGAGCACTGAAGCTTTCTTT. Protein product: CASSPQGASTEAFF.

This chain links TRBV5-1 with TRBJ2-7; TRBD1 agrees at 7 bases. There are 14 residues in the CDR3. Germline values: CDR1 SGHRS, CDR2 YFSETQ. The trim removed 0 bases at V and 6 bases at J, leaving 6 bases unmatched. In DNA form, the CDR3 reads TGCGCCAGCAGCTTGGAAATACAGGGGAGCGAGCAGTACTTC. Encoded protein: CASSLEIQGSEQYF.

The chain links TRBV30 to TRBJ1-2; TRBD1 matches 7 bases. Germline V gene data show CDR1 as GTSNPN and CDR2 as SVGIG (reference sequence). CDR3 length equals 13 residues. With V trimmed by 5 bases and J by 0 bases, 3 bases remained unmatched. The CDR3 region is CAWETGSNYGYTF. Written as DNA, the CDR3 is TGTGCCTGGGAGACAGGGTCTAACTATGGCTACACCTTC.

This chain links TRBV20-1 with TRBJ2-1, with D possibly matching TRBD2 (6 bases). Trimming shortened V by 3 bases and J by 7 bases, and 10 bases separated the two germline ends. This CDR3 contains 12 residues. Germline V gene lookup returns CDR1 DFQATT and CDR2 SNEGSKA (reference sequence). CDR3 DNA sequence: TGCAGTGCTAGTATTCGGGGGAATGAGCAGTTCTTC. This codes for CSASIRGNEQFF.

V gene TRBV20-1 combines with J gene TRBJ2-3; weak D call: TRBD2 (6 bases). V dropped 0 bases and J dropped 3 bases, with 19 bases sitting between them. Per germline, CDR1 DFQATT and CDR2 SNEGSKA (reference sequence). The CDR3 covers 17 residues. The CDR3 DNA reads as TGCAGTGCTAGAGATCCAACGGCGCTGGCGGGAACAGATACGCAGTATTTT. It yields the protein CSARDPTALAGTDTQYF.

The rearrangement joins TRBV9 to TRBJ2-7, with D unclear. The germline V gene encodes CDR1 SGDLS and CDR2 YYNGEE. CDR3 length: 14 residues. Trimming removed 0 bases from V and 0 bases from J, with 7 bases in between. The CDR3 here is CASSVDGPSYEQYF. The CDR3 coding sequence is TGTGCCAGCAGCGTAGATGGTCCCTCCTACGAGCAGTACTTC.

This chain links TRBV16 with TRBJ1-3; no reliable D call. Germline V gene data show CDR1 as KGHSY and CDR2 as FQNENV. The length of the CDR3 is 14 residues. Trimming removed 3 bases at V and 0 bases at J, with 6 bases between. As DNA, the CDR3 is TGTGCCAGCAGCCATCTAAGCTCTGGAAACACCATATATTTT. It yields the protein CASSHLSSGNTIYF.

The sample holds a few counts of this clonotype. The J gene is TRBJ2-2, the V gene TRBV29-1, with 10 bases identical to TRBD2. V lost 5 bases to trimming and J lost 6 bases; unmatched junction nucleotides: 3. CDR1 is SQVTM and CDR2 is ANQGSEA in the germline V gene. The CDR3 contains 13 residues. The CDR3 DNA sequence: TGCAGCGTTTCTAGCGGGAGTGCCGGGGAGCTGTTTTTT. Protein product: CSVSSGSAGELFF.

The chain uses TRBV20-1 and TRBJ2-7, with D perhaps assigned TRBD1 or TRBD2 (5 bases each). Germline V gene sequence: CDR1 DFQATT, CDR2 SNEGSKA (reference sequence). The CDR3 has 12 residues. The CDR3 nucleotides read TGCAGCGGGGCTTCTGACACCTACGAGCAGTACTTC. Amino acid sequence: CSGASDTYEQYF.

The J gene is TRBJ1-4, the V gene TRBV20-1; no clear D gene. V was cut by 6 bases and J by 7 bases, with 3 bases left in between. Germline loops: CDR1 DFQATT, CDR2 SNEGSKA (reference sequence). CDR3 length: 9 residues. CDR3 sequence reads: CSAGEKLFF. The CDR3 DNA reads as TGCAGTGCCGGTGAAAAACTGTTTTTT.

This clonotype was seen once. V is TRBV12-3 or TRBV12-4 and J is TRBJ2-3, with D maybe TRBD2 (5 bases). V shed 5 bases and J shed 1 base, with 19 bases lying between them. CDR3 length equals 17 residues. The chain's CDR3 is CASSRLQGASGTDTQYF. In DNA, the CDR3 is TGTGCCAGCAGTCGACTACAAGGCGCAAGCGGCACAGATACGCAGTATTTT.

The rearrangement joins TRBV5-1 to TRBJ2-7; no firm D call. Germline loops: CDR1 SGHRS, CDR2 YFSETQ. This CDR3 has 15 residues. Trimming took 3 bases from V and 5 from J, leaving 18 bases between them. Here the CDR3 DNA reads TGCGCCAGCAGCTCGTCCGGGCTTCCCGACCACGAGCAGTACTTC. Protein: CASSSSGLPDHEQYF.

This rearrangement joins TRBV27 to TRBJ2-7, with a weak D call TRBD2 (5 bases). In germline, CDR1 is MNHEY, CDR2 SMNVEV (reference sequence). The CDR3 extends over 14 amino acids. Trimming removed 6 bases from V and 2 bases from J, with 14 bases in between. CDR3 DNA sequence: TGTGCCAGCAGGGTAGGGTCGGGGACCTACGAGCAGTACTTC. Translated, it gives CASRVGSGTYEQYF.

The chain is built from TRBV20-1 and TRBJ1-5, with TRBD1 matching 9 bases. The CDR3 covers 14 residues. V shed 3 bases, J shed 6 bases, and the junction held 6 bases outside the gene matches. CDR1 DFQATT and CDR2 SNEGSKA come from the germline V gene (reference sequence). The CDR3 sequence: CSARDRGGGQPQHF. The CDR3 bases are TGCAGTGCTAGGGACAGGGGAGGAGGTCAGCCCCAGCATTTT.

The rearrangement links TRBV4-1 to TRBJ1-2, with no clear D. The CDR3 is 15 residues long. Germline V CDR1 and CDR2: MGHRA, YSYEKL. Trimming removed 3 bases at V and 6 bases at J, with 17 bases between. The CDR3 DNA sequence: TGCGCCAGCAGCCAGCAGATGGGGAGAGGCAATGGCTACACCTTC. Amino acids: CASSQQMGRGNGYTF.

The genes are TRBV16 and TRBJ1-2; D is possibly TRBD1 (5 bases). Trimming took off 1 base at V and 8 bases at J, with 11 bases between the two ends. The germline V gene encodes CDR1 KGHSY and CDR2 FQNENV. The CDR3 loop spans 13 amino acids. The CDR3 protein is CASSQFRGEGYTF. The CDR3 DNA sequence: TGTGCCAGCAGCCAATTTCGAGGGGAAGGCTACACCTTC.